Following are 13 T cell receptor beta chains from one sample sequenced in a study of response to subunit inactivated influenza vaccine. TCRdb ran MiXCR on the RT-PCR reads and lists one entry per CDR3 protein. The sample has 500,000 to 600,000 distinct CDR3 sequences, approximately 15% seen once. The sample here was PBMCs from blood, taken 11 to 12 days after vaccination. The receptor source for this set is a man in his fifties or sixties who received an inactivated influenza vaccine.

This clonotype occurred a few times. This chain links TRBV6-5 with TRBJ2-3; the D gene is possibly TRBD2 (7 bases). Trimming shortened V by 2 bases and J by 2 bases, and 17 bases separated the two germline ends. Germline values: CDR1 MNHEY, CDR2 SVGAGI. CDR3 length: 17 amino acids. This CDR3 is CASSYRGAHTFTDTQYF. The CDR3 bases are TGTGCCAGCAGTTACCGGGGGGCGCATACCTTCACAGATACGCAGTATTTT.

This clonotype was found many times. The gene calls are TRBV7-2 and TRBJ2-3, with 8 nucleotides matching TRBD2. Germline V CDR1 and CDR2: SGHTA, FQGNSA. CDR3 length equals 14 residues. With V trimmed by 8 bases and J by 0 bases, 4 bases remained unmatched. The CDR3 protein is CASGLAGSTDTQYF. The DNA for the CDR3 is TGTGCCAGCGGCCTAGCGGGCAGCACAGATACGCAGTATTTT.

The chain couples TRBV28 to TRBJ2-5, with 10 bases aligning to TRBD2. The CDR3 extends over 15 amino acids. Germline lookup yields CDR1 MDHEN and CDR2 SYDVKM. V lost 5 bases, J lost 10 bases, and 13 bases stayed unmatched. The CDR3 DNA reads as TGTGCCAGCAGTCCCTACGGGACTAGCGTGGGTTACCAGTACTTC. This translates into CASSPYGTSVGYQYF.

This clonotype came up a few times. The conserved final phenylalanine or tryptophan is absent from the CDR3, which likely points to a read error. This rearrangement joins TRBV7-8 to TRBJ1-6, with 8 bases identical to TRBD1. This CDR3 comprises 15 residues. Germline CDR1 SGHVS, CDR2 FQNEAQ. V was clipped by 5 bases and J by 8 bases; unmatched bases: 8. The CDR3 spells CASSPDRGVYSPLHL. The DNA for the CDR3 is TGTGCCAGCAGCCCAGACAGGGGTGTCTATTCACCCCTCCACCTT.

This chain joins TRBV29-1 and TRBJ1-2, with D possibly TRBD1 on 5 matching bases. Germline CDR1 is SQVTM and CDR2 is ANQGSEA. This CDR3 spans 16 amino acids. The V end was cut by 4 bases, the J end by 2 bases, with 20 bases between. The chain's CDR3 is CSVASTGDQANYGYTF. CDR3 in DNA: TGCAGCGTTGCAAGCACCGGGGACCAGGCAAACTATGGCTACACCTTC.

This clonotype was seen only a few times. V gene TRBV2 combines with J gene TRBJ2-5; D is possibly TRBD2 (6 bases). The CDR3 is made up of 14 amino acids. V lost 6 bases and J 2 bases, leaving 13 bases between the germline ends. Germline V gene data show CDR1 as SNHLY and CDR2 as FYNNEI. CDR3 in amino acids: CASRDPAGQETQYF. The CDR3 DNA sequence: TGTGCCAGCAGGGACCCGGCGGGGCAAGAGACCCAGTACTTC.

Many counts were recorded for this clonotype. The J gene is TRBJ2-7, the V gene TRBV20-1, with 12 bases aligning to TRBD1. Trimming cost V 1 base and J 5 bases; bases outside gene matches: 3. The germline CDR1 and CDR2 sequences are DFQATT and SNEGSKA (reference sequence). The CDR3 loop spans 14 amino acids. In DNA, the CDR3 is TGCAGTGCTAGAGGGGGGACAGGGGGCGACGAGCAGTACTTC. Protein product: CSARGGTGGDEQYF.

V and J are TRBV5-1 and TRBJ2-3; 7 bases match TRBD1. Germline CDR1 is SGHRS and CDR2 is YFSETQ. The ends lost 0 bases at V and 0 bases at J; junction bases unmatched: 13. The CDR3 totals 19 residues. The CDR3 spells CASSLGSFTGDGSTDTQYF. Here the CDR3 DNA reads TGCGCCAGCAGCTTGGGCTCCTTTACAGGGGACGGCAGCACAGATACGCAGTATTTT.

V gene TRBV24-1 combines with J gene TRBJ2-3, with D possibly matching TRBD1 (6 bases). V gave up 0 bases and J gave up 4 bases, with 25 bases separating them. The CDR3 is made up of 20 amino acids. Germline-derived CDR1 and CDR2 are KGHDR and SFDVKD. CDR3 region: CATSDLGGKKTGSSADTQYF. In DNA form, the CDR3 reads TGTGCCACCAGTGATTTGGGTGGGAAGAAAACAGGGAGTTCGGCAGATACGCAGTATTTT.

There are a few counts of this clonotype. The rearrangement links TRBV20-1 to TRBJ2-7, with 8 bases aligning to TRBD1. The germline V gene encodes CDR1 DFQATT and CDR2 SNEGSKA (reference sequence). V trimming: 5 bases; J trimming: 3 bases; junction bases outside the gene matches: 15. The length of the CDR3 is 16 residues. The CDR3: CSASGTGGNAIYEQYF. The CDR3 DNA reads TGCAGTGCTTCCGGGACAGGAGGAAACGCCATCTACGAGCAGTACTTC.

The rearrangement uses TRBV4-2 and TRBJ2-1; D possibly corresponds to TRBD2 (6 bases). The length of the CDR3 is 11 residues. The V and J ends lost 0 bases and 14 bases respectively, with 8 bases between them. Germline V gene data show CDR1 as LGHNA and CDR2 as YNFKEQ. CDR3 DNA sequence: TGTGCCAGCAGCCAAGAGGGAGGAAAGTTCTTC. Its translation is CASSQEGGKFF.

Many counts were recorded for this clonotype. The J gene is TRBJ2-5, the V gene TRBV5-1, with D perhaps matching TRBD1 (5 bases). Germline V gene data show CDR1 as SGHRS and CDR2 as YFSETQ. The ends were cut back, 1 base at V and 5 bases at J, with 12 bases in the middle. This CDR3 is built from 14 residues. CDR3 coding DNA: TGCGCCAGCAGCTTGAACCAGGGTAGGGAGACCCAGTACTTC. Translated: CASSLNQGRETQYF.

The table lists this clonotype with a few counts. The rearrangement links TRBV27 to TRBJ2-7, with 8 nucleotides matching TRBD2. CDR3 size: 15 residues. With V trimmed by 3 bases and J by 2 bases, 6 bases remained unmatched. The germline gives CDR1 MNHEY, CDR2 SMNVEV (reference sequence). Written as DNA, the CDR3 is TGTGCCAGCAGTTTTTCTGCGGGAGGCGCCTACGAGCAGTACTTC. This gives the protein CASSFSAGGAYEQYF.